This passage covers 20 T cell receptor beta chains from one sample sequenced in a study of OX40 agonist ivuxolimab in advanced cancers. Assay: immunoSEQ multiplex PCR; the TCRdb copy retains only in-frame clones and omits some. The sample includes roughly 130,000 clones, roughly 93% of them seen just once. Sequencing used CD4+ or CD8+ T cells sorted from blood, obtained in a trial of the OX40 agonist ivuxolimab. All receptors derive from an adult with an advanced solid tumor such as melanoma, head and neck, liver or kidney cancer.

This sequence joins TRBV28 and TRBJ1-5; 11 positions match TRBD1. Per the germline V gene, CDR1 is MDHEN and CDR2 is SYDVKM. Losses at the gene ends were 3 bases for V and 10 bases for J; bases not matched to a gene: 17. The CDR3 runs to 18 residues. The CDR3 region is CASSLLGQGDRGSSPQHF. The CDR3 DNA follows: TGTGCCAGCAGTTTGTTGGGACAGGGGGACCGAGGGTCGTCCCCCCAGCATTTT.

The CDR3 nucleotides are TGTGCCAGCAGCGCGAGACAACCCCCCTCTGGGAATGAGCAGTTCTTC. It is translated as CASSARQPPSGNEQFF. The chain recombines TRBV9 with TRBJ2-1; the D is unclear. Germline assignment: CDR1 SGDLS and CDR2 YYNGEE. V dropped 3 bases and J dropped 7 bases, with 20 bases sitting between them. The CDR3 has 16 residues.

This clone is a singleton in its sample. The chain has TRBV5-5 and TRBJ1-3; 7 nucleotides agree with TRBD1. Germline V CDR1 and CDR2: SGHKS, YYEKEE (reference sequence). This CDR3 is built from 15 residues. J lost 2 bases, V lost 0 bases, and 2 bases had no gene match. The CDR3: CASSLGTGPGNTIYF. The CDR3, as DNA: TGTGCCAGCAGCTTGGGGACAGGCCCTGGAAACACCATATATTTT.

This clone was counted only a few times. Likely a read error: the CDR3 ends without its conserved phenylalanine or tryptophan. The DNA is omitted, as the CDR3 cannot be located on it reliably, and the CDR3 follows TCRdb's listing. This CDR3 is CASSEVFNSGRFL. The V call is TRBV2, the J call TRBJ1-4. From its first to its last residue, the CDR3 has 13 amino acids. Germline V gives CDR1 SNHLY, CDR2 FYNNEI.

This chain connects TRBV19 to TRBJ2-1; D not resolved. Looked up from germline, CDR1 is LNHDA and CDR2 is SQIVND (reference sequence). V was shortened by 3 bases and J by 5 bases, with 11 bases between the two germline ends. The CDR3 is made up of 14 amino acids. CDR3 sequence reads: CASSIFEANNEQFF. The CDR3 coding sequence is TGTGCCAGTAGTATTTTTGAGGCGAACAATGAGCAGTTCTTC.

This clone was observed a few times. The chain joins TRBV28 to TRBJ2-7; 8 bases are a match to TRBD1. The V segment lost 5 bases and the J segment 4 bases; nucleotides outside the gene matches: 13. CDR1 and CDR2 (germline): MDHEN, SYDVKM. This CDR3 region has 16 residues. The CDR3 here is CASSPQIGQGQYEQYF. CDR3 nucleotide sequence: TGTGCCAGCAGTCCCCAGATTGGACAGGGCCAGTACGAGCAGTACTTC.

This clone has just one count. The rearrangement joins TRBV30 to TRBJ1-2; perhaps TRBD1 as D (6 bases). V was trimmed by 4 bases and J by 2 bases, leaving 11 bases between them. Germline V gene sequence: CDR1 GTSNPN, CDR2 SVGIG (reference sequence). The CDR3 contains 13 residues. CDR3 DNA sequence: TGTGCCTGGACACAGGGAGACAACTATGGCTACACCTTC. It codes for CAWTQGDNYGYTF. The full variable domain, with the rest looked up from reference TRBV30 and TRBJ1-2, is SQTIHQWPATLVQPVGSPLSLECTVEGTSNPNLYWYRQAAGRGLQLLFYSVGIGQISSEVPQNLSASRPQDRQFILSSKKLLLSDSGFYLCAWTQGDNYGYTFGSGTRLTVV.

CDR3 sequence (DNA): TGTGCCAGCAGTTTACCTCGACAGGGCAGAGATACGCAGTATTTT. It specifies CASSLPRQGRDTQYF. V usage is TRBV28 and J usage is TRBJ2-3; 7 bases are shared with TRBD1. This CDR3 has 15 residues. The V and J ends lost 2 bases and 5 bases, in that order; junction bases with no gene match: 7. In germline, CDR1 is MDHEN, CDR2 SYDVKM.

A single count supports this clone. The gene calls are TRBV4-2 and TRBJ1-1; D is perhaps TRBD1 (6 bases). Germline V gene lookup returns CDR1 LGHNA and CDR2 YNFKEQ. The germline V and J ends were trimmed by 5 bases and 1 base, with 11 bases remaining between them. The CDR3 consists of 14 residues. This CDR3 reads CASSWGASNTEAFF. The CDR3 DNA reads as TGTGCCAGCAGCTGGGGGGCCTCGAACACTGAAGCTTTCTTT.

The CDR3 reads CASSKDGSNEQFF. CDR3 nucleotides: TGTGCCAGCAGTAAGGACGGCAGTAATGAGCAGTTCTTC. The chain links TRBV6-5 to TRBJ2-1, with unresolved D. The CDR3 contains 13 residues. The V gene lost 5 bases and the J gene lost 7 bases, with 12 bases spanning the gap. Germline V gene lookup returns CDR1 MNHEY and CDR2 SVGAGI.

In this sample, this clone turned up a few times. The chain joins TRBV18 to TRBJ1-1; TRBD1 aligns across 8 bases. The V and J ends lost 2 bases and 4 bases, in that order; junction bases with no gene match: 3. This CDR3 contains 14 residues. Germline loops: CDR1 KGHSH, CDR2 LQKENI. The CDR3 region is CASSPDRGGTEAFF. DNA for the CDR3: TGTGCCAGCTCACCAGACAGGGGAGGCACTGAAGCTTTCTTT.

The chain recombines TRBV5-4 with TRBJ2-3; TRBD2 matches 8 bases. Germline V gene data show CDR1 as SGHNT and CDR2 as YYREEE (reference sequence). V gave up 0 bases and J gave up 7 bases; unmatched junction bases: 10. The CDR3 extends over 16 amino acids. DNA of the CDR3: TGTGCCAGCAGCTTGGAAGGTCGGGGGGGCCGGAATACGCAGTATTTT. This encodes CASSLEGRGGRNTQYF.

The chain employs TRBV7-9 and TRBJ2-7; TRBD1 matches 7 bases. This CDR3 is 15 amino acids long. CDR1 and CDR2 (germline): SEHNR, FQNEAQ (reference sequence). The V segment lost 1 base and the J segment 0 bases; nucleotides outside the gene matches: 3. The CDR3 protein is CASSLGTGSSYEQYF. As DNA, the CDR3 is TGTGCCAGCAGCTTAGGGACAGGTAGCTCCTACGAGCAGTACTTC.

In regard to this clone: One junction end disagrees with the germline gene, perhaps due to a read error. The chain links TRBV7-2 to TRBJ2-7; 7 bases agree with TRBD2. This CDR3 contains 14 residues. Germline V gene lookup returns CDR1 SGHTA and CDR2 FQGNSA. This chain's CDR3 is CASSLAESSYEQYF. CDR3 sequence (DNA): TGTGCCAGCAGCCTAGCGGAGAGCTCCTACGAGCAGTACTTC.

This clone occurred a few times. This sequence joins TRBV5-1 and TRBJ2-3; the D is unclear. Looked up from germline, CDR1 is SGHRS and CDR2 is YFSETQ. The CDR3 runs 15 residues. V lost 4 bases and J 2 bases, leaving 14 bases between the germline ends. CDR3 amino acids: CASSNPWAHTDTQYF. Here the CDR3 DNA reads TGCGCCAGCAGCAACCCCTGGGCACACACAGATACGCAGTATTTT. The variable domain in full, with the rest retrieved from reference TRBV5-1 and TRBJ2-3, is KAGVTQTPRYLIKTRGQQVTLSCSPISGHRSVSWYQQTPGQGLQFLFEYFSETQRNKGNFPGRFSGRQFSNSRSEMNVSTLELGDSALYLCASSNPWAHTDTQYFGPGTRLTVL.

This clone was found once. The V call is TRBV5-6, the J call TRBJ1-3; TRBD1 aligns across 7 bases. The ends lost 3 bases at V and 2 bases at J; junction bases unmatched: 2. This CDR3 is 14 amino acids long. Per the germline V gene, CDR1 is SGHDT and CDR2 is YYEEEE. CDR3 coding DNA: TGTGCCAGCAGCTCGACAGGGACTGGAAACACCATATATTTT. Its translation is CASSSTGTGNTIYF.

This sequence joins TRBV11-2 and TRBJ2-1; TRBD2 matches 10 bases. V lost 3 bases, J lost 10 bases, and 6 bases stayed unmatched. The CDR3 runs to 14 residues. The germline V gene encodes CDR1 SGHAT and CDR2 FQNNGV. As DNA, the CDR3 is TGTGCCAGCAGCTTGCGGACTAGCGGATTGGAGCAGTTCTTC. It translates to CASSLRTSGLEQFF.

This sequence joins TRBV6-1 and TRBJ2-7; D not resolved. The CDR3 has 15 residues. The ends were cut back, 2 bases at V and 2 bases at J, with 13 bases in the middle. Germline V gene data show CDR1 as MNHNS and CDR2 as SASEGT. DNA for the CDR3: TGTGCCAGCAGTGAATCTTGGGCAACCCCCTACGAGCAGTACTTC. Translation gives CASSESWATPYEQYF.

The rearrangement uses TRBV5-4 and TRBJ2-3; 7 bases line up with TRBD2. With 0 bases clipped from V and 3 bases from J, the junction kept 10 bases outside the gene matches. This CDR3 has 17 residues. Germline V gene data show CDR1 as SGHNT and CDR2 as YYREEE (reference sequence). The CDR3 sequence is CASSLVPRDYLTDTQYF. The CDR3 DNA is TGTGCCAGCAGCTTGGTTCCCCGGGACTATTTAACAGATACGCAGTATTTT.

CDR3 in amino acids: CASSPLDSYNSPLHF. The CDR3 DNA reads as TGTGCCAGCTCACCACTGGACTCCTATAATTCACCCCTCCACTTT. The chain employs TRBV18 and TRBJ1-6; no reliable D call. The CDR3 totals 15 residues. Per the germline V gene, CDR1 is KGHSH and CDR2 is LQKENI. Deletions cut 1 base from V and 0 bases from J, with 4 bases between. Filled out from reference TRBV18 and TRBJ1-6, the complete variable domain reads NAGVMQNPRHLVRRRGQEARLRCSPMKGHSHVYWYRQLPEEGLKFMVYLQKENIIDESGMPKERFSAEFPKEGPSILRIQQVVRGDSAAYFCASSPLDSYNSPLHFGNGTRLTVT.